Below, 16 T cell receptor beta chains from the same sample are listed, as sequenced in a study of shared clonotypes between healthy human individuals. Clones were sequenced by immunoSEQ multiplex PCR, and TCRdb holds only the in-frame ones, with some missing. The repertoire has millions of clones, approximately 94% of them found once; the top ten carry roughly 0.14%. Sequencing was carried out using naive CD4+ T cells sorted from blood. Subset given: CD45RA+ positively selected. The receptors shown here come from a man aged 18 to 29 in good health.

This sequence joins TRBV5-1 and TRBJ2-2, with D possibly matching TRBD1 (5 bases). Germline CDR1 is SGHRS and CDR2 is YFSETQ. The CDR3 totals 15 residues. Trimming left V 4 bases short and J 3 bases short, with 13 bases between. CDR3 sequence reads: CASSTRQGDTGELFF. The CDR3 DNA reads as TGCGCCAGCAGCACGCGGCAGGGCGACACCGGGGAGCTGTTTTTT.

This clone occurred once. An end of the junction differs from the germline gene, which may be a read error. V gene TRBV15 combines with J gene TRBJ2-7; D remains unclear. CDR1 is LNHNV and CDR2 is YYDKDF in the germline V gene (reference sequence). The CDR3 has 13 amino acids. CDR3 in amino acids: CATSRDSGSGVDF. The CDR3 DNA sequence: TGTGCCACCAGCAGAGATAGTGGCAGTGGGGTCGACTTC.

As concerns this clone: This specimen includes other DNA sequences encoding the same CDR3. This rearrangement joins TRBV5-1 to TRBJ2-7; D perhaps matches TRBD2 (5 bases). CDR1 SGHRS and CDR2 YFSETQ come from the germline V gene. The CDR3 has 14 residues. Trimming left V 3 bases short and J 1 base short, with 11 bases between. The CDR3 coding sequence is TGCGCCAGCAGCTCGGAACGGGGATCCTACGAGCAGTACTTC. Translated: CASSSERGSYEQYF.

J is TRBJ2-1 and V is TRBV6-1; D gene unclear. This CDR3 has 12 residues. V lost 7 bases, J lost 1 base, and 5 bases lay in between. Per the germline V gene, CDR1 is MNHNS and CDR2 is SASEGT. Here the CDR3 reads CASTLSYNEQFF. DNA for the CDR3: TGTGCCAGCACACTTTCCTACAATGAGCAGTTCTTC.

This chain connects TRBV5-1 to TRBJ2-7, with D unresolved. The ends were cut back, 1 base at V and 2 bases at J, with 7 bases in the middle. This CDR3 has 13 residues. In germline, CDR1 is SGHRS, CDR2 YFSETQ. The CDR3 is CASSLQETYEQYF. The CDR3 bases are TGCGCCAGCAGCTTGCAGGAAACCTACGAGCAGTACTTC.

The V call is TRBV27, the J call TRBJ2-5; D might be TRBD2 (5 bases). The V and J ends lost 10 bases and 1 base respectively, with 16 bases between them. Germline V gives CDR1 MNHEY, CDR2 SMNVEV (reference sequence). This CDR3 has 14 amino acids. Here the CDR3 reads CATLAPLAQETQYF. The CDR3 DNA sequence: TGTGCCACCCTGGCCCCTCTAGCCCAAGAGACCCAGTACTTC.

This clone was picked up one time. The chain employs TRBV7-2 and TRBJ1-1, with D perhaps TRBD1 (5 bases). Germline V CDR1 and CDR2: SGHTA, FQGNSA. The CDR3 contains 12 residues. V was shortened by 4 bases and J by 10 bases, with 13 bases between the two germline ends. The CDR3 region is CASSSSGRIAFF. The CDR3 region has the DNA TGTGCCAGCAGCTCCTCAGGGAGGATAGCTTTCTTT.

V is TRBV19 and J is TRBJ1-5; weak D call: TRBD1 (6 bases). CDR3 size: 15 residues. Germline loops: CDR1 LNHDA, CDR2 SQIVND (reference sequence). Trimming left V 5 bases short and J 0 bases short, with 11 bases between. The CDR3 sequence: CASSFQGYSNQPQHF. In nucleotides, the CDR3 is TGTGCCAGTAGTTTCCAGGGGTATAGCAATCAGCCCCAGCATTTT.

CDR3 in DNA: TGTGCCAGCAGCTTACAGGGTGCCCCAGAGACCCAGTACTTC. It codes for CASSLQGAPETQYF. The V gene is TRBV7-9, the J gene TRBJ2-5; possibly TRBD1 for D (5 bases). Trimming took 2 bases from V and 4 from J, leaving 11 bases between them. The CDR3 spans 14 residues. Germline V gives CDR1 SEHNR, CDR2 FQNEAQ (reference sequence).

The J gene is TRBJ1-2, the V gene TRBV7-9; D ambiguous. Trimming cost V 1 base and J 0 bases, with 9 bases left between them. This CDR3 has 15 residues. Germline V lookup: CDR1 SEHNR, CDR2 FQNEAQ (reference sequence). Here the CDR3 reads CASSLGQTTNYGYTF. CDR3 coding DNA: TGTGCCAGCAGCTTAGGCCAGACGACTAACTATGGCTACACCTTC.

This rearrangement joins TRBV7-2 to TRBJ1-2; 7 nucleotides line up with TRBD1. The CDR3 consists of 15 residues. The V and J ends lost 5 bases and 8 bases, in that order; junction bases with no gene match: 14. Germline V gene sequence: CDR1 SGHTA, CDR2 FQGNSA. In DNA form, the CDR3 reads TGTGCCAGCAGCCTGCCGACAGGGATGAGTAACGGCTACACCTTC. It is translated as CASSLPTGMSNGYTF. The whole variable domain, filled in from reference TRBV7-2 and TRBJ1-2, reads GAGVSQSPSNKVTEKGKDVELRCDPISGHTALYWYRQSLGQGLEFLIYFQGNSAPDKSGLPSDRFSAERTGGSVSTLTIQRTQQEDSAVYLCASSLPTGMSNGYTFGSGTRLTVV.

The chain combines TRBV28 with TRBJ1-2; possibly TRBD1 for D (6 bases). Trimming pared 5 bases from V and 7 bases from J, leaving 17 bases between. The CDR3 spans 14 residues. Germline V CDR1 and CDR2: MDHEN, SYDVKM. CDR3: CASSLHRVGGGYTF. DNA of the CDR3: TGTGCCAGCAGTCTCCACAGGGTGGGCGGTGGCTACACCTTC.

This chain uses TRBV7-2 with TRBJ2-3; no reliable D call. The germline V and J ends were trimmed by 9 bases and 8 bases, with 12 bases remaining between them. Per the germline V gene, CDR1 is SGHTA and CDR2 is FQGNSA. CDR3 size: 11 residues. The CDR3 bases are TGTGCCAGTACGGATCACGGTACGCAGTATTTT. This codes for CASTDHGTQYF.

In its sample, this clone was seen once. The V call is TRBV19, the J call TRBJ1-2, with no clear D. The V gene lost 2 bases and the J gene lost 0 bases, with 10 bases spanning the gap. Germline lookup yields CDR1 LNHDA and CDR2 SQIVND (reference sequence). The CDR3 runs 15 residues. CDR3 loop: CASSISLEANYGYTF. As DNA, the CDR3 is TGTGCCAGTAGTATATCCTTGGAAGCTAACTATGGCTACACCTTC.

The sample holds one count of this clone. CDR3 region: CAWTGGPLNYGYTF. The CDR3 region has the DNA TGTGCCTGGACAGGGGGCCCCCTTAACTATGGCTACACCTTC. V and J are TRBV30 and TRBJ1-2; 8 positions match TRBD1. Per germline, CDR1 GTSNPN and CDR2 SVGIG (reference sequence). The J segment lost 1 base and the V segment lost 4 bases, leaving 5 bases of the junction unmatched. This CDR3 comprises 14 residues. Complete variable domain (other parts from reference TRBV30 and TRBJ1-2): SQTIHQWPATLVQPVGSPLSLECTVEGTSNPNLYWYRQAAGRGLQLLFYSVGIGQISSEVPQNLSASRPQDRQFILSSKKLLLSDSGFYLCAWTGGPLNYGYTFGSGTRLTVV.

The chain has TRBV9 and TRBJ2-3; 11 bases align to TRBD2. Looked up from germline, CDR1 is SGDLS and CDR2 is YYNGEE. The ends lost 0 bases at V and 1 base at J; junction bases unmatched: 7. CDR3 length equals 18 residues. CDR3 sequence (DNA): TGTGCCAGCAGCGTAGATAGCGGGAGGGTCCCTGGCACAGATACGCAGTATTTT. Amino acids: CASSVDSGRVPGTDTQYF. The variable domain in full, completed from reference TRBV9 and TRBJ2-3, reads DSGVTQTPKHLITATGQRVTLRCSPRSGDLSVYWYQQSLDQGLQFLIQYYNGEERAKGNILERFSAQQFPDLHSELNLSSLELGDSALYFCASSVDSGRVPGTDTQYFGPGTRLTVL.